This T cell receptor beta chain was profiled in a study of T cell responses to AZD1222 COVID-19 vaccine. Repertoires were generated with immunoSEQ multiplex PCR, while TCRdb's copy carries only in-frame clones and drops some. The sample carries some 140,000 clones, around 90% recorded once. This CDR3 spans 11 amino acids. The germline V gene has CDR1 SGDLS and CDR2 YYNGEE. On this clone itself: Antigen specificity is unknown.

General study results and limits: There were repertoire samples only from the period after the peak T cell response. The study found vaccine-associated CD4 TCRs spanning spike, dominant at 160-218 and 743-854.

The receptor comes from an adult in good health. The V gene is TRBV9, the J gene TRBJ1-2; 7 nucleotides align to TRBD1. Specimen: peripheral blood, collected on day 0 of AZD1222 vaccination. In DNA, the CDR3 is TGTGCAAGCCGACAGGGAAAAGGCTACACCTTC. It yields the protein CASRQGKGYTF.